This T cell receptor (beta chain) was identified during a study of cytomegalovirus exposure and HLA in healthy donors. About the study: The Caucasian-associated ancestry cluster held roughly 84% of 398 genotyped donors.

Healthy individuals who donated bone marrow served as the donors. In the PCR, 60 Vbeta and 13 Jbeta primers were used. Repertoires were generated with immunoSEQ multiplex PCR, while TCRdb's copy carries only in-frame clones and drops some. The profile shows about 110,000 clones, over 60% of them singletons. Per the germline V gene, CDR1 is SGHTA and CDR2 is FQGNSA. V was clipped by 2 bases and J by 5 bases; unmatched bases: 9. The CDR3 is made up of 16 amino acids. Overall study findings and caveats: Analysis performed later showed TCR beta chains linked to HLA being more clonally expanded than equally common others. The records held CMV serostatus as the only immune exposure information.

A note on this clone: Its antigen is unknown.

The material sequenced was PBMCs. The chain carries TRBV7-2 and TRBJ2-3; 8 bases are shared with TRBD2. This clonotype was obtained from a young man in good health and CMV-seropositive. CDR3 sequence (DNA): TGTGCCAGCAGCTTAAACGGGGGGGGCCTTAGAGATACGCAGTATTTT. Translated: CASSLNGGGLRDTQYF.